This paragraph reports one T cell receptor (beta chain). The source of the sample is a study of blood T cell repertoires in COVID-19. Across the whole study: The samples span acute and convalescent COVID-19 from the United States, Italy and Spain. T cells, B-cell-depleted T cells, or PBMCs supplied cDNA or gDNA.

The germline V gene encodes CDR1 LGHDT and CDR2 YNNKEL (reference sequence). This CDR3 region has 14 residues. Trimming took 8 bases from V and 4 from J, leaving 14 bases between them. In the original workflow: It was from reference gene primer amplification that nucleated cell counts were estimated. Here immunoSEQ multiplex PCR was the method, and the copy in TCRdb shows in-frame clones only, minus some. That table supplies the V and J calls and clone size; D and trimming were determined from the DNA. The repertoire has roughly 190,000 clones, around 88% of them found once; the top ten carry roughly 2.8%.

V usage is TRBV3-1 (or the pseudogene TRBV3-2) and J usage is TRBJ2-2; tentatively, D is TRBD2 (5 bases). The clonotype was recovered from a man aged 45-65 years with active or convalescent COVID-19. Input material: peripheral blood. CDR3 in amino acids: CASQQASITGELFF. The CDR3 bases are TGTGCCAGCCAGCAGGCTAGCATCACCGGGGAGCTGTTTTTT.